This is a list of T cell receptor beta chains from one sample in a study of blood T cell repertoires in COVID-19. Assay used: immunoSEQ multiplex PCR; TCRdb lists only in-frame clones, some missing. The data show about 190,000 clones, 70% to 90% seen once. The sequenced sample was peripheral blood. Receptors were obtained from a man between 65 and 85 years old with active or convalescent COVID-19. CDR3s include the opening cysteine and the closing phenylalanine or tryptophan. Fields, in order: clone size, D gene, J gene, V gene, CDR3 DNA, CDR3 protein. D genes are given only for firm matches. The listing skips clone size in some rows; elsewhere it reads once, few, many or a size class.

>once|TRBD2|TRBJ2-3|TRBV15
TGTGCCACCAGCAGTTCCGAGACTAGCGGGGGGTGGGGTACGCAGTATTTT
CATSSSETSGGWGTQYF
>-|TRBD2|TRBJ2-4|TRBV18
TGTGCCAGCTCAAGACCCGGGGGGATGGGCATTCAGTACTTC
CASSRPGGMGIQYF
>-|-|TRBJ1-1|TRBV2
TGTGCCAGCAGTGCTGATGAGGTGAACACTGAAGCTTTCTTT
CASSADEVNTEAFF
>-|-|TRBJ2-1|TRBV30
TGTGCCTGGAACCCAGGGTTCGATGAGCAGTTCTTC
CAWNPGFDEQFF
>-|TRBD1|TRBJ2-7|TRBV6-5
TGTGCCAGCTCCCCCGGGCCACAGGGGCTTTACGAGCAGTACTTC
CASSPGPQGLYEQYF
>-|TRBD2|TRBJ2-4|TRBV2
TGTGCCAGCAAGGCGGGGGTGGCCAAAAACATTCAGTACTTC
CASKAGVAKNIQYF
>few|TRBD1|TRBJ1-2|TRBV13
TGTGCCAGCAGCCCGACCGGAGGGGGCCGAGCATCCTATGGCTACACCTTC
CASSPTGGGRASYGYTF
>-|TRBD2|TRBJ2-5|TRBV7-2
TGTGCCAGCAGCTTAGGGCCTAGCGGGAGTGCGCAAGAGACCCAGTACTTC
CASSLGPSGSAQETQYF
>-|-|TRBJ1-2|TRBV29-1
TGCAGCGTTGAAGAGCCAGGTCCCTATGGCTACACCTTC
CSVEEPGPYGYTF
>-|-|TRBJ2-6|TRBV19
TGTGCCAGTAGTATAGTCCCGACAGTTGTCTCTGGGGCCAACGTCCTGACTTTC
CASSIVPTVVSGANVLTF
>-|TRBD2|TRBJ2-1|TRBV2
TGTGCCAGCAGTGAGTTGCTAGCGGGCTACAATGAGCAGTTCTTC
CASSELLAGYNEQFF
>-|-|TRBJ1-3|TRBV28
TGTGCCAGCATGATAGGACATAACTCTGGAAACACCATATATTTT
CASMIGHNSGNTIYF
>-|TRBD1|TRBJ1-2|TRBV18
TGTGCCAGCTCACCAACAGGGGATTTGAACTATGGCTACACCTTC
CASSPTGDLNYGYTF
>once|TRBD1|TRBJ1-2|TRBV28
TGTGCCAGCAGTTCCCGGACAGGTTACTATGGCTACACCTTC
CASSSRTGYYGYTF
>-|TRBD1|TRBJ1-4|TRBV7-6
TGTGCCAGCAGCCCCAGCAAGGGGGCTTGGGAAAAACTGTTTTTT
CASSPSKGAWEKLFF
>-|TRBD2|TRBJ2-1|TRBV9
TGTGCCAGCAGCGTAGCTAGCCTAGCGGGAGCCCCGACCTACAATGAGCAGTTCTTC
CASSVASLAGAPTYNEQFF
>few|TRBD2|TRBJ2-7|TRBV3-1/TRBV3-2
TGTGCCAGCAGCCAAGCCGGGACTAGCGTAGGCGAGCAGTACTTC
CASSQAGTSVGEQYF
>-|-|TRBJ2-7|TRBV6-6
TGTGCCAGCAGCCAAACGGGATCATACGAGCAGTACTTC
CASSQTGSYEQYF
>once|-|TRBJ1-5|TRBV28
TGTGCCAGCAGCACCTCCGGGGGGGCCAATCAGCCCCAGCATTTT
CASSTSGGANQPQHF
>-|TRBD2|TRBJ2-7|TRBV9
TGTGCCAGCAGCCTCGCGGGACTAGCGGGCTACGAGCAGTACTTC
CASSLAGLAGYEQYF
>-|TRBD1|TRBJ2-7|TRBV4-3
TGCGCCAGCAGCCTCGGACAGGGAACATACGAGCAGTACTTC
CASSLGQGTYEQYF
>-|-|TRBJ2-7|TRBV7-2
TGTGCCAGCAGCTTTTGGGTCGAAGGCCAGGGCTACGAGCAGTACTTC
CASSFWVEGQGYEQYF
>-|TRBD1|TRBJ2-2|TRBV29-1
TGCAGCGTTGAATGGACAGGGAGGGAGCTGTTTTTT
CSVEWTGRELFF
>-|-|TRBJ1-5|TRBV19
TGTGCCAGTAGTATAGGGGCGGGTCAGGCTCAGCCCCAGCATTTT
CASSIGAGQAQPQHF
>-|TRBD2|TRBJ2-5|TRBV7-2
TGTGCCAGCAGCTTAGCGGGGGTAGCGGGAGGGAGAGAGACCCAGTACTTC
CASSLAGVAGGRETQYF
>-|-|TRBJ2-2|TRBV29-1
TGCAGCGCAGGACACACGAACACCGGGGAGCTGTTTTTT
CSAGHTNTGELFF
>-|-|TRBJ2-2|TRBV3-1/TRBV3-2
TGTGCCAGCAGGGGGGACTTGACCGGGGAGCTGTTTTTT
CASRGDLTGELFF
>-|TRBD1|TRBJ2-7|TRBV7-2
TGTGCCAGCAGCCTTACTAGGGGACAGGGGGCCTACGAGCAGTACTTC
CASSLTRGQGAYEQYF